These 14 T cell receptor beta chains originate from one sample sequenced in a study of CD8 T cell repertoires and HIV-1 epitope variants. The table came from immunoSEQ multiplex PCR; TCRdb's copy has only in-frame clones and leaves some out. The sample yields over 90,000 clones, roughly four fifths seen once. What was sequenced was uncultured baseline CD8+ T cells from peripheral blood mononuclear cells (PBMCs). These TCRs come from a male donor with HIV.

The V and J genes are TRBV29-1 and TRBJ2-7; D is ambiguous. The V gene's germline CDR1 is SQVTM and CDR2 ANQGSEA. The CDR3 is made up of 11 amino acids. The germline V and J ends were trimmed by 4 bases and 4 bases, with 8 bases remaining between them. CDR3 coding DNA: TGCAGCGTTGTGTCACAGTACGAGCAGTACTTC. This sequence encodes CSVVSQYEQYF.

The V gene is TRBV29-1, the J gene TRBJ1-2, with 11 bases matching TRBD1. The CDR3 has 14 residues. Germline V CDR1 and CDR2: SQVTM, ANQGSEA. The V segment lost 7 bases and the J segment 3 bases; nucleotides outside the gene matches: 7. CDR3 DNA sequence: TGCAGCGCGCGAAAGGACAGGGGGCACTATGGCTACACCTTC. It is translated as CSARKDRGHYGYTF.

This clone was observed a few times. The rearrangement joins TRBV13 to TRBJ2-5, with TRBD2 matching 12 bases. This CDR3 has 18 amino acids. Germline V lookup: CDR1 PRHDT, CDR2 FYEKMQ (reference sequence). V lost 5 bases, J lost 5 bases, and 15 bases stayed unmatched. CDR3 coding DNA: TGTGCCAGCAGCCTTCTCGATCGGACTAGCGGGGAGGGGGAGACCCAGTACTTC. Translation: CASSLLDRTSGEGETQYF.

The chain combines TRBV19 with TRBJ2-1; D is possibly TRBD2 (6 bases). Between the trimmed V and J ends, which lost 3 bases and 9 bases, there was a span of 9 bases. CDR1 is LNHDA and CDR2 is SQIVND in the germline V gene (reference sequence). There are 12 residues in the CDR3. The CDR3 DNA sequence: TGTGCCAGTAGTATGTGGGGGGTTGAGCAGTTCTTC. As protein: CASSMWGVEQFF.

Concerning this clone itself: This sample includes further DNA sequences coding for the same CDR3. This chain connects TRBV19 to TRBJ2-7, with D maybe TRBD1 (5 bases). Trimming stripped 0 bases from V and 2 bases from J, with 8 bases between. The germline CDR1 and CDR2 sequences are LNHDA and SQIVND (reference sequence). The CDR3 loop spans 14 amino acids. CDR3 region: CASSIEETAYEQYF. The CDR3 DNA reads as TGTGCCAGTAGTATAGAGGAGACAGCCTACGAGCAGTACTTC.

This chain connects TRBV9 to TRBJ1-2; D unresolved. This CDR3 has 14 residues. Germline V gene data show CDR1 as SGDLS and CDR2 as YYNGEE. Trimming took 6 bases from V and 2 from J, leaving 14 bases between them. CDR3 DNA sequence: TGTGCCAGCACTCTAGCGGGCCGAAACTATGGCTACACCTTC. Protein product: CASTLAGRNYGYTF.

In DNA form, the CDR3 reads TGTGCCAGCAGTGTCCAGGGGGCGGCCAAAAACATTCAGTACTTC. Its protein is CASSVQGAAKNIQYF. The chain recombines TRBV28 with TRBJ2-4; 8 bases match TRBD1. The CDR3 loop spans 15 amino acids. With V trimmed by 5 bases and J by 1 base, 4 bases remained unmatched. Germline-derived CDR1 and CDR2 are MDHEN and SYDVKM.

The V gene is TRBV4-1, the J gene TRBJ2-3; no firm D call. V gave up 5 bases and J gave up 2 bases, with 8 bases separating them. The CDR3 extends over 13 amino acids. In germline, CDR1 is MGHRA, CDR2 YSYEKL. The CDR3 loop reads CASSYRVTDTQYF. The CDR3 DNA sequence: TGCGCCAGCAGCTATCGAGTCACAGATACGCAGTATTTT.

The chain employs TRBV7-2 and TRBJ1-1, with no clear D. The CDR3 has 13 residues. Looked up from germline, CDR1 is SGHTA and CDR2 is FQGNSA. V was clipped by 4 bases and J by 3 bases, with 9 bases between them. The CDR3 reads CASSWIGDTEAFF. Here the CDR3 DNA reads TGTGCCAGCAGCTGGATCGGGGACACTGAAGCTTTCTTT.

CDR3 sequence: CASSLLWYNEQFF. The CDR3 nucleotides are TGTGCCAGCAGCCTCCTCTGGTACAATGAGCAGTTCTTC. The V and J genes are TRBV5-6 and TRBJ2-1; the D is unclear. The V gene lost 4 bases and the J gene lost 4 bases, with 9 bases spanning the gap. This CDR3 spans 13 amino acids. Germline loops: CDR1 SGHDT, CDR2 YYEEEE. Combining the CDR3 with reference TRBV5-6 and TRBJ2-1 gives the whole variable domain DAGVTQSPTHLIKTRGQQVTLRCSPKSGHDTVSWYQQALGQGPQFIFQYYEEEERQRGNFPDRFSGHQFPNYSSELNVNALLLGDSALYLCASSLLWYNEQFFGPGTRLTVL.

The chain couples TRBV7-9 to TRBJ2-7, with TRBD1 matching 7 bases. The ends lost 5 bases at V and 2 bases at J; junction bases unmatched: 3. Germline CDR1 SEHNR, CDR2 FQNEAQ (reference sequence). The CDR3 covers 13 residues. The CDR3 bases are TGTGCCAGCAGCAGACAGGGCCCCTACGAGCAGTACTTC. Protein product: CASSRQGPYEQYF.

The rearrangement joins TRBV2 to TRBJ2-1; D gene unclear. CDR1 is SNHLY, CDR2 FYNNEI, per germline. Trimming stripped 7 bases from V and 4 bases from J, with 14 bases between. The CDR3 length is 14 residues. CDR3 nucleotides: TGTGCCAGCATTAGTTGGGGTGGATACAATGAGCAGTTCTTC. Translating it yields CASISWGGYNEQFF.

This clone appeared a single time. The chain combines TRBV5-1 with TRBJ2-6, with no clear D. The V gene's germline CDR1 is SGHRS and CDR2 YFSETQ. V was clipped by 1 base and J by 0 bases, with 8 bases between them. This CDR3 region has 16 residues. CDR3 coding DNA: TGCGCCAGCAGCTTGTCAGCCAGCTCTGGGGCCAACGTCCTGACTTTC. This encodes CASSLSASSGANVLTF. Based on the CDR3 plus reference TRBV5-1 and TRBJ2-6, the full variable domain is KAGVTQTPRYLIKTRGQQVTLSCSPISGHRSVSWYQQTPGQGLQFLFEYFSETQRNKGNFPGRFSGRQFSNSRSEMNVSTLELGDSALYLCASSLSASSGANVLTFGAGSRLTVL.

V gene TRBV9 combines with J gene TRBJ2-2, with 8 bases aligning to TRBD2. The CDR3 is made up of 15 amino acids. Looked up from germline, CDR1 is SGDLS and CDR2 is YYNGEE. V shed 0 bases, J shed 5 bases, and the junction held 3 bases outside the gene matches. This CDR3 reads CASSVATGGTGELFF. In DNA, the CDR3 is TGTGCCAGCAGCGTAGCGACGGGAGGGACCGGGGAGCTGTTTTTT.